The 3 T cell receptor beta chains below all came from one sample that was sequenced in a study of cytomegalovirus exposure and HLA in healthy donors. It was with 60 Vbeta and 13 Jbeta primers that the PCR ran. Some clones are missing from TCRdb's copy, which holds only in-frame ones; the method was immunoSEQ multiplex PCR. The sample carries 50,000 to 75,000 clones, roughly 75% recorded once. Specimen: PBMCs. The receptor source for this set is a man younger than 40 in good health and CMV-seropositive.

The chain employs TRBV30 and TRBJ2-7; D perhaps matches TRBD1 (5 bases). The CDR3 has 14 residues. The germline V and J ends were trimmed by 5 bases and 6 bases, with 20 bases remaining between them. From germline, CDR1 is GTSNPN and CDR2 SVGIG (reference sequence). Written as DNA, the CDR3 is TGTGCCTGGGCTCGAACAGGCCGGTCTGCCGAGCAGTACTTC. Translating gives CAWARTGRSAEQYF.

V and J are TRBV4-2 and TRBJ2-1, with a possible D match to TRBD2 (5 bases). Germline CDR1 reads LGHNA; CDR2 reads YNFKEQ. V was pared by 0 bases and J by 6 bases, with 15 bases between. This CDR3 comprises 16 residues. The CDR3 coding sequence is TGTGCCAGCAGCCAAGAAAATCCAGCGGTGGGCAATGAGCAGTTCTTC. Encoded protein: CASSQENPAVGNEQFF.

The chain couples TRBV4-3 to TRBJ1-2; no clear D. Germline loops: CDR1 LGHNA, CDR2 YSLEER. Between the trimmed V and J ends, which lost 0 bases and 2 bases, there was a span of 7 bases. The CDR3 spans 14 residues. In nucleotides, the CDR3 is TGCGCCAGCAGCCAAGATATCGGGAACTATGGCTACACCTTC. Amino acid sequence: CASSQDIGNYGYTF.